The present entry profiles one TCR beta chain with its context. Germline V gene data show CDR1 as SGHVS and CDR2 as FNYEAQ. V was clipped by 0 bases and J by 9 bases, with 6 bases between them. This CDR3 has 12 amino acids. In the original workflow: Reference gene primers were amplified, and this amplification served to estimate nucleated cell counts. Data came from immunoSEQ multiplex PCR; TCRdb stores just in-frame clones and leaves some out. The V and J calls and clone size were taken over from that table, and D and trimming were inferred from the DNA. This repertoire shows approximately 170,000 clones, less than 80% found once; its top ten account for around 12%. This entry comes from a study of blood T cell repertoires in COVID-19. Study information: Samples came from the United States, Italy and Spain, spanning acute and convalescent COVID-19.

The TCR sequence derives from a woman in her 50s with acute or convalescent COVID-19. The chain joins TRBV7-6 to TRBJ1-5; no reliable D call. Sequenced material: peripheral blood. The CDR3 spells CASSLAEGPQHF. CDR3 DNA sequence: TGTGCCAGCAGCTTAGCGGAGGGGCCCCAGCATTTT.